The present T cell receptor beta chain was sequenced within a study of cytomegalovirus exposure and HLA in healthy donors. Findings and limits, study-wide: In vitro work confirmed that a few CMV-associated chains recognize CMV antigens. Later on, a genetic analysis was performed. It linked a missense variant in DCLRE1C with V- and J-gene trimming of TCR beta. As a later analysis showed, several of the most significant clusters appeared to be linked to common viral pathogens.

Researchers ran the PCR with 60 Vbeta and 13 Jbeta primers. The table came from immunoSEQ multiplex PCR; TCRdb's copy has only in-frame clones and leaves some out. The sample holds about 120,000 clones, 60% to 85% seen once. Germline loops: CDR1 SGHKS, CDR2 YYEKEE (reference sequence). The CDR3 has 17 residues. V shed 0 bases, J shed 5 bases, and the junction held 13 bases outside the gene matches. On this clone: Its antigen is unknown.

The sequence came from a female donor in good health and CMV-seronegative. The source material was PBMCs. This chain links TRBV5-5 with TRBJ1-2; 7 bases line up with TRBD1. The CDR3 sequence is CASSLGDSIFSGYGYTF. The CDR3 DNA sequence: TGTGCCAGCAGCTTGGGGGACAGCATTTTCTCGGGATATGGCTACACCTTC.